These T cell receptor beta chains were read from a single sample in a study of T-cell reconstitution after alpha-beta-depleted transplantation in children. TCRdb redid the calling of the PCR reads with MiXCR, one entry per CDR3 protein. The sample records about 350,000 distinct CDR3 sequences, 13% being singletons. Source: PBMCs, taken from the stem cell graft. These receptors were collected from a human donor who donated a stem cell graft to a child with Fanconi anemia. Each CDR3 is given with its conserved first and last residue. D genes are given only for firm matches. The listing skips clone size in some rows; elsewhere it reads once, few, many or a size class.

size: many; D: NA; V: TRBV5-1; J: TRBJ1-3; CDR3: CASSSGVGGSGNTIYF; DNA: TGCGCCAGCAGCTCGGGGGTCGGAGGAAGTGGAAACACCATATATTTT
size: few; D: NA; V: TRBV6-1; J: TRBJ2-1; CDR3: CASKMTGTYNEQFF; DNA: TGTGCCAGCAAGATGACAGGGACTTACAATGAGCAGTTCTTC
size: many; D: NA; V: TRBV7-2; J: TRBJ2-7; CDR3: CASRRWGLASYEQYF; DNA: TGTGCCAGCAGGCGGTGGGGGTTAGCTTCCTACGAGCAGTACTTC
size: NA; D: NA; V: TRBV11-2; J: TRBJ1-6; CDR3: CASSLVKDSPLHF; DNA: TGTGCCAGCAGCTTAGTTAAGGATTCACCCCTCCACTTT
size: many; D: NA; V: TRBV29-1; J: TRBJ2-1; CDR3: CSVLFNEQFF; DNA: TGCAGCGTTCTATTCAATGAGCAGTTCTTC
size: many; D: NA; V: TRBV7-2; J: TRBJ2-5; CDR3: CASSLGPGYQETQYF; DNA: TGTGCCAGCAGCTTAGGCCCAGGGTACCAAGAGACCCAGTACTTC
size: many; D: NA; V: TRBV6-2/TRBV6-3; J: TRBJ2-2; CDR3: CASKDFRELFF; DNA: TGTGCCAGCAAGGATTTCAGGGAGCTGTTTTTT
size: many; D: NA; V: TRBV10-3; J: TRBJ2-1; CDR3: CAISEPARDEQFF; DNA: TGTGCCATCAGTGAGCCAGCCCGGGATGAGCAGTTCTTC
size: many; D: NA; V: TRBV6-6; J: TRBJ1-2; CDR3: CASRTLDGYTF; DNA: TGTGCCAGTCGGACCTTGGATGGCTACACCTTC
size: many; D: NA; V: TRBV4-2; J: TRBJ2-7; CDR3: CASSQENHYEQYF; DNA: TGTGCCAGCAGCCAAGAAAACCACTACGAGCAGTACTTC
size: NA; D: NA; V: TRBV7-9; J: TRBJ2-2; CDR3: CASSLDRRFFTGELFF; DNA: TGTGCCAGCAGCTTAGACCGCAGGTTTTTCACCGGGGAGCTGTTTTTT
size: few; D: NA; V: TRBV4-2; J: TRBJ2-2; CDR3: CASSQTGRDTGELFF; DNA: TGTGCCAGCAGCCAAACCGGAAGGGACACCGGGGAGCTGTTTTTT
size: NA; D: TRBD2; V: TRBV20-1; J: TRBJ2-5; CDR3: CSALPSGLGETQYF; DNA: TGCAGTGCTCTCCCTAGCGGTCTGGGGGAGACCCAGTACTTC
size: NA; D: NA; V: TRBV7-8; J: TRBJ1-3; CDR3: CASSPRLGNTIYF; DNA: TGTGCCAGCAGCCCCCGATTGGGAAACACCATATATTTT
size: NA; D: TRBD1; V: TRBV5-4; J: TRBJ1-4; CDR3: CASSLAGQAEKLFF; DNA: TGTGCCAGCAGCTTGGCGGGACAGGCCGAAAAACTGTTTTTT
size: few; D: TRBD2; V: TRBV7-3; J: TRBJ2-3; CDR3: CASSPERGAFMGTQYF; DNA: TGTGCCAGCAGCCCCGAGCGGGGGGCCTTTATGGGTACGCAGTATTTT
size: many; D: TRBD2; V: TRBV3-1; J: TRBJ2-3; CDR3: CASSRLAGASQDTQYF; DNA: TGTGCCAGCAGCAGACTAGCGGGGGCCTCTCAGGATACGCAGTATTTT
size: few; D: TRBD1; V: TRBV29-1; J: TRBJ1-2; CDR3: CSVTDRQGIYGYTF; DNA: TGCAGCGTTACCGATCGACAGGGAATCTATGGCTACACCTTC
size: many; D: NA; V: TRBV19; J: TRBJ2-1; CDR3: CASSIQTGSGEQFF; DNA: TGTGCCAGTAGTATCCAAACAGGGTCGGGTGAGCAGTTCTTC